The rows below give T cell receptor beta chains drawn from one sample of a study of cytomegalovirus exposure and HLA in healthy donors. Data came from immunoSEQ multiplex PCR; TCRdb stores just in-frame clones and leaves some out. The sample has 100,000 to 150,000 clones; approximately 80% are singletons. Sequencing input: PBMCs. Receptors originate from a man aged 30-40 years in good health and CMV-seropositive. The CDR3 runs from the conserved cysteine through the conserved F or W. A D gene is named only where the DNA matches it firmly. The size entry is marked missing in some rows and otherwise reads once, few, many or a size class.

clone_size d_call j_call v_call cdr3_aa cdr3_nt
NA NA TRBJ1-1 TRBV27 CASSLSYRVGGGITEAFF TGTGCCAGCAGTTTATCTTACCGAGTGGGGGGGGGTATCACTGAAGCTTTCTTT
NA TRBD1 TRBJ1-5 TRBV6-5 CASRAQGGGNQPQHF TGTGCCAGCAGAGCCCAGGGGGGCGGCAATCAGCCCCAGCATTTT
NA NA TRBJ1-1 TRBV4-1 CASTPPITRAEAFF TGCGCCAGCACCCCGCCGATCACGAGAGCTGAAGCTTTCTTT
NA TRBD2 TRBJ2-1 TRBV10-2 CASGLRVAGPNEQFF TGCGCCAGCGGCCTCCGGGTAGCGGGGCCAAATGAGCAGTTCTTC
few NA TRBJ1-3 TRBV10-3 CAIRPRVNLSGNTIYF TGTGCCATCAGGCCCCGGGTCAACCTCTCTGGAAACACCATATATTTT
NA NA TRBJ2-7 TRBV19 CASSTGTTFYEQYF TGTGCCAGTAGTACAGGAACCACCTTCTACGAGCAGTACTTC
once NA TRBJ1-1 TRBV29-1 CSVELGSGTEAFF TGCAGCGTTGAACTCGGGTCTGGCACTGAAGCTTTCTTT
NA NA TRBJ2-3 TRBV4-2 CASSQDNEGGPTDTQYF TGTGCCAGCAGCCAAGATAATGAGGGGGGGCCTACAGATACGCAGTATTTT
once NA TRBJ2-7 TRBV10-2 CASSLQPGGEQYF TGCGCCAGCAGTTTGCAACCAGGTGGCGAGCAGTACTTC
NA TRBD1 TRBJ1-4 TRBV27 CASSLRYRGYEKLFF TGTGCCAGCAGTTTACGGTACAGGGGGTACGAAAAACTGTTTTTT
NA NA TRBJ1-2 TRBV25-1 CASRDEPPGDGYTF TGTGCCAGCAGGGACGAGCCGCCAGGGGATGGCTACACCTTC
NA TRBD1 TRBJ2-1 TRBV15 CATSRDQVGQRRNEQFF TGTGCCACCAGCAGAGACCAAGTGGGACAGAGGAGGAATGAGCAGTTCTTC
NA NA TRBJ1-5 TRBV7-3 CASSPQGGNQPQHF TGTGCCAGCAGCCCGCAGGGCGGCAATCAGCCCCAGCATTTT
NA TRBD2 TRBJ2-2 TRBV10-3 CATYSGTGELFF TGTGCCACTTATAGCGGGACCGGGGAGCTGTTTTTT
NA NA TRBJ1-1 TRBV4-2 CASSAQFLNTEAFF TGTGCCAGCAGCGCACAGTTCCTGAACACTGAAGCTTTCTTT
NA NA TRBJ2-7 TRBV19 CASSMGSGLWYEQYF TGTGCCAGTAGTATGGGCTCGGGATTGTGGTACGAGCAGTACTTC
NA NA TRBJ1-2 TRBV6-6 CASSPEGLYGYTF TGTGCCAGCAGTCCCGAGGGCTTATATGGCTACACCTTC
NA NA TRBJ2-7 TRBV4-1 CASSQDVRIPYEQYF TGCGCCAGCAGCCAAGATGTGAGGATTCCCTACGAGCAGTACTTC
once NA TRBJ2-2 TRBV23-1 CASSPGQNTGELFF TGCGCCAGCAGTCCAGGGCAGAACACCGGGGAGCTGTTTTTT
NA TRBD1 TRBJ1-6 TRBV7-9 CASSSPKGQGAYNSPLHF TGTGCCAGCAGCTCTCCTAAAGGACAGGGGGCCTATAATTCACCCCTCCACTTT
NA NA TRBJ2-2 TRBV19 CASNLVGANTGELFF TGTGCCAGTAACCTGGTGGGGGCTAACACCGGGGAGCTGTTTTTT
once NA TRBJ2-2 TRBV29-1 CSAGRQGPERTGELFF TGCAGCGCTGGCCGCCAGGGCCCAGAAAGAACCGGGGAGCTGTTTTTT